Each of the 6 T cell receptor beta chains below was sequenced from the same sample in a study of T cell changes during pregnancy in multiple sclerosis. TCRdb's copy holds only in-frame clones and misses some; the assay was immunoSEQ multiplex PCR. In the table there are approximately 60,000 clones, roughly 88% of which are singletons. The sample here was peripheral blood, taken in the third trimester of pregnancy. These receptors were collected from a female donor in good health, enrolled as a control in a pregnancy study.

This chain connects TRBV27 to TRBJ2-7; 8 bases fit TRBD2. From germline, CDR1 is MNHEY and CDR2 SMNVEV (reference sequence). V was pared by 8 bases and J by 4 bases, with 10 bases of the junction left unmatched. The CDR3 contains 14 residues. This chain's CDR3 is CASRTSGRHYEQYF. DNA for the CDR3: TGTGCCAGCCGAACTAGCGGACGTCATTACGAGCAGTACTTC.

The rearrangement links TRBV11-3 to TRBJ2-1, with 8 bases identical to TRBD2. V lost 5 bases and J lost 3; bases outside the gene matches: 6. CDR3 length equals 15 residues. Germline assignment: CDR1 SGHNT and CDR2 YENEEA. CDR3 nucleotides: TGTGCCAGCAGCCCACAAACTAGCGGCTACAATGAGCAGTTCTTC. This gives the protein CASSPQTSGYNEQFF.

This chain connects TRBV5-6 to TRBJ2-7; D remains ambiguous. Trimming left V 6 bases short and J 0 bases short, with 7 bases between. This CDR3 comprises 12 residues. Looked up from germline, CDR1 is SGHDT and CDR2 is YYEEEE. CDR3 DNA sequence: TGTGCCAGCAACTCCGGCTCCTACGAGCAGTACTTC. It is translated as CASNSGSYEQYF.

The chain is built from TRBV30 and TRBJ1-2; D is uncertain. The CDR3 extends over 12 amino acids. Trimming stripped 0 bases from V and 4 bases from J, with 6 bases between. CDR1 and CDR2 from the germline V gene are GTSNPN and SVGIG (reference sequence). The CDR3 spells CAWSVSGYGYTF. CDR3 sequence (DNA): TGTGCCTGGAGTGTCTCAGGCTATGGCTACACCTTC.

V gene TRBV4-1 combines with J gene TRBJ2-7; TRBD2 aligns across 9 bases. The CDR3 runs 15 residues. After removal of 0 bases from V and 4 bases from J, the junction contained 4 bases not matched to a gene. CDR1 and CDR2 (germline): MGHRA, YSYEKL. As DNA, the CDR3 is TGCGCCAGCAGCCAAGAACTAGCGGGTGTTTACGAGCAGTACTTC. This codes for CASSQELAGVYEQYF.

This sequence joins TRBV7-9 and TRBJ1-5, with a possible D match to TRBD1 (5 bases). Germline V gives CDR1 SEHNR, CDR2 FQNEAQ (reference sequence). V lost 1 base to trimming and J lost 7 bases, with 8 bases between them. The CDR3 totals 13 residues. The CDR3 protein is CASSLVGAQPQHF. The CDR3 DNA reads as TGTGCCAGCAGCTTAGTAGGGGCCCAGCCCCAGCATTTT.